This T cell receptor beta chain emerged from a study of vaccination effects on CD4 cells after COVID-19. Trimming at V came to 6 bases and at J to 7 bases, leaving 8 bases not matched to a gene. This CDR3 is built from 15 residues. Looked up from germline, CDR1 is MNHEY and CDR2 is SMNVEV (reference sequence). Investigators separated out CD4+ T cells once around nine days of culture had passed. Of the BNT162b2 and mRNA-1273 vaccines, participants received two doses of one or the other. Sequencing was performed with immunoSEQ multiplex PCR; in TCRdb, only in-frame clones are kept and a portion is missing. There are around 69,000 clones in the sample; roughly four fifths occur only once, and roughly 2.2% lies in the top ten. Worth noting for this clone: Its antigen is as yet unknown.

The starting material was CD4+ T cells from PBMCs cultured without peptide, obtained after COVID-19 vaccination. The receptor's source is a human donor who received a COVID-19 vaccine. V gene TRBV27 combines with J gene TRBJ2-1; 11 bases are a match to TRBD2. CDR3 amino acids: CASSNLAGGRNEQFF. The CDR3 DNA reads as TGTGCCAGCAGCAATCTAGCGGGGGGCCGAAATGAGCAGTTCTTC.